This T cell receptor beta chain appears in the sequencing data of a study of T cell responses to AZD1222 COVID-19 vaccine. V was trimmed by 6 bases and J by 2 bases, leaving 14 bases between them. CDR1 and CDR2 (germline): ENHRY, SYGVKD. This CDR3 spans 15 amino acids. Method: immunoSEQ multiplex PCR; TCRdb's copy keeps in-frame clones and lacks some. Of just over 150,000 clones detected, around nine tenths appear once; the ten largest clones hold 6.9%. Broader study findings: Spike-specific TCR breadth and depth grew following two AZD1222 doses. At baseline, just six AZD1222 recipients tested seropositive.

On this clone: What it binds is unknown.

The chain joins TRBV10-3 to TRBJ1-5; D not certain. The TCR comes from an adult who had recovered from COVID-19. This specimen was peripheral blood, taken after recovery from COVID-19. Here the CDR3 reads CAIRSGLEGNQPQHF. The CDR3 DNA is TGTGCCATCAGGTCGGGTCTCGAGGGCAATCAGCCCCAGCATTTT.